This TCR beta chain was documented in a study of T cell responses to AZD1222 COVID-19 vaccine (dated by TCRdb to the early 2020s). About the investigation overall: AZD1222 recipients whose second dose came at about 4 weeks and those whose second dose came at about 12 weeks were combined into one group, since spike-specific TCR depth and breadth did not differ between the two schedules. TCR sequencing covered about 230 trial participants: approximately 200 given two doses of AZD1222 and 26 given two doses of MenACWY control vaccine. Trial participants were enrolled into age subgroups of 18-55, 56-69 and 70-plus years, which contained about 150, 27 and 61 TCR-sequenced participants, respectively.

This specimen's time point label, interpreted: baseline before first vaccination. Vaccinee samples came from UK trials COV001 and COV002, including a single-blind randomized controlled phase 2/3 trial of AZD1222 (ChAdOx1 nCoV-19) in healthy adults. For TCRbeta chain sequencing, PBMC samples were collected from trial participants at day 0 and at day 28 after the second dose. CDR1 and CDR2 are read off the germline V gene as SGHTA and FQGNSA. The germline ends are 11 bases apart after V is trimmed by 1 base and J by 6 bases. Reading from cysteine to phenylalanine, the CDR3 counts 14 amino acids. The CDR3 DNA has 42 bases and is translated from base 1. What the authors observed across the whole study: The 56-69-year group was small, and its depth increase did not reach significance, likely because of low power. CD4 TCRs associated with the vaccine covered the entire spike protein, and the dominant responses were in regions 160-218 and 743-854. Participants were mostly white British, with more females than males. The authors suggested clonal diversity may have been underestimated. Conclusions about previously exposed vaccinees are limited, since just five to seven AZD1222 recipients were seropositive for SARS-CoV-2 at baseline. No day 14 peak-response samples were available, so repertoires were characterized only after the peak T cell response. Reportedly, close to half of the unique spike-specific TCRs recognized epitopes lying outside the regions that are mutated in the B.1.351 and B.1.1.7 variants. After two AZD1222 doses, spike-specific TCR breadth and depth were significantly higher than at day 0 and than in MenACWY recipients.

The CDR3 regions of human TCRbeta chains were analyzed by immunosequencing. The paper's data handling went like this. TCRs in the repertoires were matched against a reference library of SARS-CoV-2-specific TCRs that had been generated with the MIRA antigen-specificity platform. Breadth meant the fraction of unique TCRs that were SARS-CoV-2-associated, whereas depth meant the fraction of total T cells that were SARS-CoV-2-associated. Each spike-specific TCR was assigned to its reactive spike region and to a CD4 or CD8 class using the MIRA data. Log10-transformed breadth and depth values were compared by one-way ANOVA with Sidak's multiple comparisons tests. The source is immuneACCESS, and TCRdb retained only in-frame sequences with V and J called. Part of the clones is not carried over; for the studies checked, unresolved V genes explain less than half of this, and the remainder is unexplained. The V and J calls and clone size come from that table; D and trimming were worked out from the DNA. For this sample the table gives over 50,000 clones, of which 88% were detected only once. In total, the top ten clones hold approximately 15% of the sample.

Remarks on this clone: Its antigen has not been determined. Per-nucleotide qualities are absent, and no much larger clonotype sits a single base away.

This clonotype originated in an adult in good health. The sequencing used peripheral blood, collected on day 0 of AZD1222 vaccination. The sequence is built from TRBV7-2 and TRBJ2-3, with a tentative D call of TRBD1 or TRBD2, each matching 5 bases. The CDR3 region reads CASSLDGTRDTQYF. DNA sequence: TGTGCCAGCAGCTTAGATGGGACCCGGGATACGCAGTATTTT. The full variable domain, completed from the reference TRBV7-2 and TRBJ2-3 proteins outside the CDR3, reads GAGVSQSPSNKVTEKGKDVELRCDPISGHTALYWYRQSLGQGLEFLIYFQGNSAPDKSGLPSDRFSAERTGGSVSTLTIQRTQQEDSAVYLCASSLDGTRDTQYFGPGTRLTVL.